This passage covers 24 T cell receptor beta chains from one sample sequenced in a study of cytomegalovirus exposure and HLA in healthy donors. The PCR was carried out with 60 Vbeta primers and 13 Jbeta primers. The table came from immunoSEQ multiplex PCR; TCRdb's copy has only in-frame clones and leaves some out. The sample lists over 60,000 clones, 65% to 80% seen once, with 5% to 6.5% in the top ten. The source material was PBMCs. Receptors were obtained from a woman in her twenties or thirties in good health and CMV-seronegative.

The chain has TRBV7-6 and TRBJ2-7; D not resolved. Trimming took 2 bases from V and 3 from J, leaving 5 bases between them. The CDR3 has 12 amino acids. From germline, CDR1 is SGHVS and CDR2 FNYEAQ. In nucleotides, the CDR3 is TGTGCCAGCAGCTTACAGGACTACGAGCAGTACGTC. Translating gives CASSLQDYEQYV.

The chain employs TRBV25-1 and TRBJ1-5; TRBD1 might be the D (6 bases). This CDR3 contains 16 residues. V dropped 5 bases and J dropped 0 bases, with 14 bases sitting between them. Looked up from germline, CDR1 is MGHDK and CDR2 is SYGVNS. This chain's CDR3 is CASSPPGQPSNQPQHF. Written as DNA, the CDR3 is TGTGCCAGCAGTCCACCCGGACAGCCTAGCAATCAGCCCCAGCATTTT.

Only a few counts were recorded for this clone. The chain has TRBV7-6 and TRBJ2-2; TRBD1 matches 12 bases. Germline lookup yields CDR1 SGHVS and CDR2 FNYEAQ. V was pared by 3 bases and J by 2 bases, with 1 base of the junction left unmatched. The CDR3 has 16 residues. CDR3 in DNA: TGTGCCAGCAGCTTGGGACAGGGGGCCAACACCGGGGAGCTGTTTTTT. This gives the protein CASSLGQGANTGELFF.

This clone was recorded once. The V gene is TRBV7-9, the J gene TRBJ2-2; 12 nucleotides match TRBD2. Germline V gives CDR1 SEHNR, CDR2 FQNEAQ (reference sequence). CDR3 size: 17 residues. J lost 4 bases, V lost 5 bases, and 8 bases had no gene match. The CDR3 nucleotides are TGTGCCAGCAGCCCCGCCCCGACTAGCGGGAGCACCGGGGAGCTGTTTTTT. This encodes CASSPAPTSGSTGELFF.

The rearrangement joins TRBV5-4 to TRBJ2-3, with D perhaps matching TRBD2 (5 bases). CDR1 SGHNT and CDR2 YYREEE come from the germline V gene (reference sequence). There are 15 residues in the CDR3. V was cut by 4 bases and J by 3 bases, with 15 bases left in between. The CDR3 DNA follows: TGTGCCAGCAGCCCCCGCGGTGAGGGTACAGATACGCAGTATTTT. Translation gives CASSPRGEGTDTQYF.

V is TRBV4-1 and J is TRBJ1-1; perhaps TRBD1 as D (6 bases). Trimming removed 4 bases from V and 2 bases from J, with 14 bases in between. The length of the CDR3 is 15 residues. In germline, CDR1 is MGHRA, CDR2 YSYEKL. CDR3 region: CASSPGHVFNTEAFF. CDR3 nucleotides: TGCGCCAGCAGCCCGGGACACGTCTTTAACACTGAAGCTTTCTTT.

The chain couples TRBV10-3 to TRBJ2-3; D is possibly TRBD2 (5 bases). CDR3 length: 15 amino acids. CDR1 is ENHRY, CDR2 SYGVKD, per germline. Trimming removed 2 bases from V and 1 base from J, with 10 bases in between. In nucleotides, the CDR3 is TGTGCCATCAGTGAGCGGGGAATAGGCACAGATACGCAGTATTTT. Translated: CAISERGIGTDTQYF.

J is TRBJ2-3 and V is TRBV7-2; weak D call: TRBD1 (6 bases). There are 17 residues in the CDR3. Germline CDR1 reads SGHTA; CDR2 reads FQGNSA. The ends were cut back, 5 bases at V and 2 bases at J, with 20 bases in the middle. The CDR3 region has the DNA TGTGCCAGCAGCGCCCAGGGGCCCCGGTATTCCACAGATACGCAGTATTTT. It codes for CASSAQGPRYSTDTQYF.

The chain recombines TRBV18 with TRBJ1-5; TRBD1 matches 9 bases. V was clipped by 6 bases and J by 2 bases; unmatched bases: 5. This CDR3 region has 15 residues. Germline CDR1 KGHSH, CDR2 LQKENI. The CDR3 bases are TGTGCCAGCTCCGAGGGACAGGGAGGCAATCAGCCCCAGCATTTT. This gives the protein CASSEGQGGNQPQHF. Looking up the rest from reference TRBV18 and TRBJ1-5 gives the full variable domain: NAGVMQNPRHLVRRRGQEARLRCSPMKGHSHVYWYRQLPEEGLKFMVYLQKENIIDESGMPKERFSAEFPKEGPSILRIQQVVRGDSAAYFCASSEGQGGNQPQHFGDGTRLSIL.

The genes are TRBV12-5 and TRBJ2-3; a weak D match, TRBD2 (5 bases). The germline V gene has CDR1 LGHNT and CDR2 FRNRAP. The V gene lost 4 bases and the J gene lost 5 bases, with 16 bases spanning the gap. This CDR3 has 15 residues. CDR3 DNA sequence: TGTGCTAGTGGTTCTGGACTGCCTAATGAAGATACGCAGTATTTT. It yields the protein CASGSGLPNEDTQYF.

A few counts support this clone. This chain uses TRBV11-3 with TRBJ2-1; D gene uncertain. CDR1 and CDR2 from the germline V gene are SGHNT and YENEEA. Trimming stripped 5 bases from V and 5 bases from J, with 4 bases between. The CDR3 consists of 11 residues. For the CDR3, the DNA is TGTGCCAGCAGCCAAAACAATGAGCAGTTCTTC. It encodes CASSQNNEQFF.

The chain links TRBV29-1 to TRBJ1-1; D is undetermined. CDR3 length: 13 amino acids. V was clipped by 7 bases and J by 1 base, with 13 bases between them. The germline CDR1 and CDR2 sequences are SQVTM and ANQGSEA. In DNA, the CDR3 is TGCAGCGCCTCACAAGAAAAGAACACTGAAGCTTTCTTT. Residues: CSASQEKNTEAFF.

Of note for this clone: At one boundary the junction diverges from the germline segment, which might be a read error. The V gene is TRBV7-9, the J gene TRBJ2-1; 16 nucleotides match TRBD2. The CDR3 runs 18 residues. CDR1 and CDR2 (germline): SEHNR, FQNEAQ (reference sequence). CDR3 in amino acids: CSSSSGTSGRAEYNEQFF. CDR3 DNA sequence: TGTTCCAGCAGCTCCGGGACTAGCGGGAGGGCCGAGTACAATGAGCAGTTCTTC.

V gene TRBV5-6 combines with J gene TRBJ1-5; D gene ambiguous. Germline V gene sequence: CDR1 SGHDT, CDR2 YYEEEE. Deletions cut 2 bases from V and 5 bases from J, with 11 bases between. CDR3 length: 14 residues. CDR3 sequence reads: CASSLGRLYQPQHF. The CDR3 nucleotides read TGTGCCAGCAGCTTAGGCAGGCTTTATCAGCCCCAGCATTTT.

This chain connects TRBV21-1 to TRBJ2-7; the table's D call, TRBD2, was not checked against the DNA. TRBV21-1 is deemed a pseudogene. The CDR3 contains 13 residues. The CDR3 bases are TGTGCCAGCAGCACCCTCCATCTCCGGGAGCAGTACGTC. Its translation is CASSTLHLREQYV.

This clone was observed a few times. The chain joins TRBV13 to TRBJ1-2; 11 positions agree with TRBD1. Germline CDR1 is PRHDT and CDR2 is FYEKMQ (reference sequence). This CDR3 has 14 amino acids. Trimming removed 5 bases from V and 4 bases from J; junction bases left unmatched: 3. Here the CDR3 DNA reads TGTGCCAGCAGCGCCGGGACAGGGGGCTATGGCTACACCTTC. Protein product: CASSAGTGGYGYTF.

The gene calls are TRBV9 and TRBJ2-5; 10 nucleotides agree with TRBD1. CDR1 SGDLS and CDR2 YYNGEE come from the germline V gene. The CDR3 totals 17 residues. V lost 2 bases and J lost 5; bases outside the gene matches: 12. In DNA, the CDR3 is TGTGCCAGCAGCGTCGCAGGAGGGACAGGGGTAGGGGAGACCCAGTACTTC. This codes for CASSVAGGTGVGETQYF.

The rearrangement joins TRBV11-3 to TRBJ2-2; D is unresolved. The CDR3 consists of 16 residues. Trimming stripped 1 base from V and 1 base from J, with 10 bases between. Germline V gene sequence: CDR1 SGHNT, CDR2 YENEEA. The CDR3 is CASSLGNPGNTGELFF. For the CDR3, the DNA is TGTGCCAGCAGCTTAGGTAACCCGGGGAACACCGGGGAGCTGTTTTTT.

The chain links TRBV14 to TRBJ2-7; 11 bases agree with TRBD1. CDR3 size: 18 residues. The ends lost 6 bases at V and 2 bases at J; junction bases unmatched: 15. The germline CDR1 and CDR2 sequences are SGHDN and FVKESK. CDR3 DNA sequence: TGTGCCAGCAGTGAGGGGACAGGGGGACTTGATATTACCTACGAGCAGTACTTC. Encoded protein: CASSEGTGGLDITYEQYF.

The chain uses TRBV7-2 and TRBJ2-2, with D unclear. Between the trimmed V and J ends, which lost 4 bases and 1 base, there was a span of 10 bases. The CDR3 contains 15 residues. The V gene's germline CDR1 is SGHTA and CDR2 FQGNSA. CDR3 residues: CASSSNPGNTGELFF. DNA for the CDR3: TGTGCCAGCAGCTCAAATCCGGGGAACACCGGGGAGCTGTTTTTT. Full variable domain (outside the CDR3, taken from reference TRBV7-2 and TRBJ2-2): GAGVSQSPSNKVTEKGKDVELRCDPISGHTALYWYRQSLGQGLEFLIYFQGNSAPDKSGLPSDRFSAERTGGSVSTLTIQRTQQEDSAVYLCASSSNPGNTGELFFGEGSRLTVL.

This clone was counted between two and nine times. V and J are TRBV5-6 and TRBJ2-5; TRBD2 might be the D (6 bases). The CDR3 covers 14 residues. Germline V gene lookup returns CDR1 SGHDT and CDR2 YYEEEE. V gave up 3 bases and J gave up 4 bases, with 13 bases separating them. CDR3 sequence: CASSSGPGGETQYF. In DNA form, the CDR3 reads TGTGCCAGCAGCTCCGGGCCCGGGGGAGAGACCCAGTACTTC. Together with reference TRBV5-6 and TRBJ2-5, the CDR3 gives the full variable domain: DAGVTQSPTHLIKTRGQQVTLRCSPKSGHDTVSWYQQALGQGPQFIFQYYEEEERQRGNFPDRFSGHQFPNYSSELNVNALLLGDSALYLCASSSGPGGETQYFGPGTRLLVL.

The rearrangement uses TRBV4-3 and TRBJ2-1; TRBD1 matches at 8 bases. This CDR3 is 15 amino acids long. Germline CDR1 LGHNA, CDR2 YSLEER. With 4 bases clipped from V and 5 bases from J, the junction kept 7 bases outside the gene matches. CDR3 residues: CASSPRTGRNNEQFF. The CDR3 coding sequence is TGCGCCAGCAGCCCGCGGACAGGGAGGAACAATGAGCAGTTCTTC.

The chain is built from TRBV9 and TRBJ2-5; 10 bases are a match to TRBD1. This CDR3 spans 14 amino acids. V was pared by 2 bases and J by 5 bases, with 3 bases of the junction left unmatched. Germline CDR1 reads SGDLS; CDR2 reads YYNGEE. The CDR3 bases are TGTGCCAGCAGCGTGACAGGGGGCAGGGAGACCCAGTACTTC. Amino acid sequence: CASSVTGGRETQYF.

The chain links TRBV29-1 to TRBJ2-1; no firm D call. Looked up from germline, CDR1 is SQVTM and CDR2 is ANQGSEA. The V and J ends lost 1 base and 12 bases respectively, with 19 bases between them. This CDR3 is built from 14 residues. CDR3 amino acids: CSVEGRVLPSAQFF. The CDR3, as DNA: TGCAGCGTTGAAGGGAGAGTCCTCCCCAGCGCGCAGTTCTTC.